The 19 T cell receptor beta chains in this list originate from one sample, sequenced in a study of T cell repertoires in cytomegalovirus infection. These receptors have no known antigen. In TCRdb, the reads were re-called with MiXCR into one record per CDR3 protein. The profile shows about 770,000 distinct CDR3 sequences, roughly 29% of them singletons. Source: cultured CD8+ T cells from PBMCs, taken from culture after CMV antigen stimulation. The receptors stem from a human donor in good health (CMV status not recorded). Some clones in this sample may be carry-over from other donors' samples.

The sample holds many counts of this clonotype. V is TRBV7-2 and J is TRBJ2-7, with D unresolved. CDR3 length equals 12 residues. Between the trimmed V and J ends, which lost 5 bases and 3 bases, there was a span of 8 bases. CDR1 and CDR2 from the germline V gene are SGHTA and FQGNSA. The CDR3 loop reads CASSPPDYEQYF. The CDR3 DNA is TGTGCCAGCAGCCCCCCTGACTACGAGCAGTACTTC.

The chain joins TRBV3-1 to TRBJ1-1; D is undetermined. With 4 bases removed from V and 6 bases from J, the gap between germline ends came to 21 bases. Germline CDR1 is LGHDT and CDR2 is YNNKEL (reference sequence). This CDR3 comprises 16 residues. DNA of the CDR3: TGTGCCAGCAGCCCTACAAGAAGGGCGACGAGGTCTGAAGCTTTCTTT. Translation: CASSPTRRATRSEAFF.

This clonotype appeared many times. V gene TRBV7-3 combines with J gene TRBJ1-1, with D unclear. The CDR3 is made up of 15 amino acids. Germline-derived CDR1 and CDR2 are SGHTA and FQGTGA. V was pared by 5 bases and J by 4 bases, with 17 bases between. The CDR3 region has the DNA TGTGCCAGCAGCCCGAGTCTTGGGGAATTCACTGAAGCTTTCTTT. This sequence encodes CASSPSLGEFTEAFF. The entire variable domain, with the rest obtained from reference TRBV7-3 and TRBJ1-1, is as follows: GAGVSQTPSNKVTEKGKYVELRCDPISGHTALYWYRQSLGQGPEFLIYFQGTGAADDSGLPNDRFFAVRPEGSVSTLKIQRTERGDSAVYLCASSPSLGEFTEAFFGQGTRLTVV.

This clonotype was counted at least ten times. The chain combines TRBV7-6 with TRBJ2-1; TRBD1 agrees at 9 bases. Germline V gives CDR1 SGHVS, CDR2 FNYEAQ. The trim removed 5 bases at V and 2 bases at J, leaving 7 bases unmatched. This CDR3 is built from 16 residues. The CDR3 DNA is TGTGCCAGCAGCCTGATGACAGGGGGTCCCTACAATGAGCAGTTCTTC. This codes for CASSLMTGGPYNEQFF.

Only a few counts were recorded for this clonotype. The chain is built from TRBV2 and TRBJ2-3; 9 positions agree with TRBD1. With V trimmed by 7 bases and J by 0 bases, 5 bases remained unmatched. This CDR3 spans 15 amino acids. CDR1 SNHLY and CDR2 FYNNEI come from the germline V gene. The CDR3 sequence: CASTGTGSSTDTQYF. The CDR3, as DNA: TGTGCCAGCACCGGGACAGGGTCTAGCACAGATACGCAGTATTTT.

This chain uses TRBV27 with TRBJ1-6; 8 bases agree with TRBD1. With V trimmed by 7 bases and J by 7 bases, 9 bases remained unmatched. Germline V gene lookup returns CDR1 MNHEY and CDR2 SMNVEV (reference sequence). The CDR3 sequence is 15 residues long. CDR3 sequence (DNA): TGTGCCAGCACCCTCGCGACAGGGGCGAATTCACCCCTCCACTTT. Protein sequence: CASTLATGANSPLHF.

The rearrangement links TRBV4-3 to TRBJ1-6; D perhaps matches TRBD1 (5 bases). The ends were cut back, 0 bases at V and 7 bases at J, with 13 bases in the middle. CDR1 and CDR2 from the germline V gene are LGHNA and YSLEER. The CDR3 runs to 16 residues. The CDR3 DNA reads TGCGCCAGCAGCCAAGAGGGCAGGGTGGTCAATTCACCCCTCCACTTT. Amino acids: CASSQEGRVVNSPLHF.

The V call is TRBV6-1, the J call TRBJ2-7; TRBD1 matches 7 bases. The V segment lost 0 bases and the J segment 0 bases; nucleotides outside the gene matches: 2. From germline, CDR1 is MNHNS and CDR2 SASEGT. The CDR3 is 15 amino acids. The CDR3 protein is CASSEAGTVSYEQYV. CDR3 coding DNA: TGTGCCAGCAGTGAAGCGGGGACAGTCTCCTACGAGCAGTACGTC.

This clonotype has only one observation. The CDR3 region is CASSILDRGNQPQHF. The CDR3 region has the DNA TGTGCCAGCAGCATCCTCGACCGCGGGAATCAGCCCCAGCATTTT. The J gene is TRBJ1-5, the V gene TRBV2; D is ambiguous. Germline lookup yields CDR1 SNHLY and CDR2 FYNNEI. The CDR3 runs 15 residues. Trimming stripped 6 bases from V and 4 bases from J, with 16 bases between. Full variable domain (missing parts from reference TRBV2 and TRBJ1-5): EPEVTQTPSHQVTQMGQEVILRCVPISNHLYFYWYRQILGQKVEFLVSFYNNEISEKSEIFDDQFSVERPDGSNFTLKIRSTKLEDSAMYFCASSILDRGNQPQHFGDGTRLSIL.

The chain uses TRBV6-5 and TRBJ1-4; no reliable D call. CDR3 length: 18 residues. Germline V gene lookup returns CDR1 MNHEY and CDR2 SVGAGI. Trimming took 0 bases from V and 6 from J, leaving 20 bases between them. Here the CDR3 DNA reads TGTGCCAGCAGTTACTCACACGGAGGAGGGTCAACGGATGAAAAACTGTTTTTT. Protein product: CASSYSHGGGSTDEKLFF.

This chain connects TRBV6-8 to TRBJ2-6; D may be TRBD2 (6 bases). There are 18 residues in the CDR3. Trimming pared 7 bases from V and 1 base from J, leaving 20 bases between. Looked up from germline, CDR1 is MNHGY and CDR2 is SAAAGT. The chain's CDR3 is CASNWSLGRSSGANVLTF. The DNA of the CDR3 is TGTGCCAGCAATTGGTCCCTAGGGAGGTCGTCTGGGGCCAACGTCCTGACTTTC.

The rearrangement joins TRBV6-5 to TRBJ1-4; D unclear. CDR1 is MNHEY, CDR2 SVGAGI, per germline. The CDR3 consists of 15 residues. Trimming shortened V by 0 bases and J by 8 bases, and 13 bases separated the two germline ends. This chain's CDR3 is CASSYSAVIGEKLFF. DNA of the CDR3: TGTGCCAGCAGTTACTCGGCAGTCATCGGGGAAAAACTGTTTTTT.

Written as DNA, the CDR3 is TGCGCCAGCAGTATCACGGGGAGTCCCACACTCTACGAGCAGTACTTC. Protein sequence: CASSITGSPTLYEQYF. The chain employs TRBV5-1 and TRBJ2-7; possibly TRBD2 for D (5 bases). V was shortened by 5 bases and J by 3 bases, with 21 bases between the two germline ends. CDR1 is SGHRS and CDR2 is YFSETQ in the germline V gene. The CDR3 loop spans 16 amino acids.

This clonotype was detected only a few times. This chain links TRBV7-8 with TRBJ2-5, with 10 bases aligning to TRBD2. The CDR3 is 14 amino acids. Trimming cost V 6 bases and J 5 bases; bases outside gene matches: 6. Germline CDR1 SGHVS, CDR2 FQNEAQ. CDR3 nucleotides: TGTGCCAGCAGGCCCGGGACTAGCGACGAGACCCAGTACTTC. This gives the protein CASRPGTSDETQYF.

The chain combines TRBV4-1 with TRBJ1-1; 7 bases line up with TRBD1. The trim removed 3 bases at V and 6 bases at J, leaving 7 bases unmatched. CDR1 is MGHRA, CDR2 YSYEKL, per germline. The CDR3 length is 14 residues. The CDR3 DNA is TGCGCCAGCAGCCAGCGAGGCAGGGGGGCTGAAGCTTTCTTT. As protein: CASSQRGRGAEAFF.

Only a few counts were recorded for this clonotype. The chain is built from TRBV28 and TRBJ1-2, with D tentatively TRBD1 (5 bases). CDR3 size: 12 residues. Per germline, CDR1 MDHEN and CDR2 SYDVKM. Trimming took off 2 bases at V and 10 bases at J, with 11 bases between the two ends. The CDR3 protein is CASSLAGPPYTF. CDR3 nucleotide sequence: TGTGCCAGCAGTTTAGCGGGGCCCCCCTACACCTTC.

The chain uses TRBV6-2 or TRBV6-3 and TRBJ2-1; 8 positions agree with TRBD1. This CDR3 has 15 residues. In germline, CDR1 is MNHEY, CDR2 SVGEGT. Germline trimming cut 3 bases from V and 9 bases from J; bases unmatched to any gene: 10. This CDR3 is CASSYRTGTYSEQFF. The DNA of the CDR3 is TGTGCCAGCAGTTATAGGACAGGGACCTATAGTGAGCAGTTCTTC.

The chain employs TRBV29-1 and TRBJ2-2; D remains ambiguous. CDR1 SQVTM and CDR2 ANQGSEA come from the germline V gene. This CDR3 spans 12 amino acids. V was pared by 4 bases and J by 4 bases, with 7 bases between. In DNA, the CDR3 is TGCAGCGTTGTTGCAGCCACCGGGGAGCTGTTTTTT. Amino acid sequence: CSVVAATGELFF.

This clonotype was seen more than once but under ten times. The rearrangement joins TRBV7-9 to TRBJ2-2; 10 bases line up with TRBD1. The junction had 8 bases not matched to a gene; V was cut back by 10 bases and J by 6 bases. This CDR3 has 14 residues. Germline V gives CDR1 SEHNR, CDR2 FQNEAQ (reference sequence). The CDR3 DNA sequence: TGTGCCACCCCGGGACAGGGGTCTCCCGGGGAGCTGTTTTTT. This gives the protein CATPGQGSPGELFF.